One sample yielded the 31 T cell receptor beta chains listed below, sequenced in a study of human T cells and chemical hapten exposure. MiXCR, applied by TCRdb to the RACE reads, yields one record per CDR3 protein. The sample holds just under 35,000 distinct CDR3 sequences, about a tenth seen once. Time point meaning: pre-sensitization, week 0. The treatment: therapeutic diphenylcyclopropenone sensitization with weekly scalp DPC. Total RNA was extracted from unfractionated whole blood. Sequences were derived from whole blood, sampled in connection with sensitization to the hapten diphenylcyclopropenone (DPC). Receptors were obtained from a man aged 45-65 years with alopecia areata. Some clones in this sample may be carry-over from other donors' samples.

This clonotype was found many times. The V call is TRBV18, the J call TRBJ1-1; 8 bases map to TRBD1. J gave up 4 bases and V 6 bases, and 10 bases lay outside the gene matches. The CDR3 runs to 15 residues. The germline V gene has CDR1 KGHSH and CDR2 LQKENI. CDR3 nucleotides: TGTGCCAGCTCTTCTCAGGGGGCGCAGGGCACTGAAGCTTTCTTT. It specifies CASSSQGAQGTEAFF. Together with reference TRBV18 and TRBJ1-1, the CDR3 gives the full variable domain: NAGVMQNPRHLVRRRGQEARLRCSPMKGHSHVYWYRQLPEEGLKFMVYLQKENIIDESGMPKERFSAEFPKEGPSILRIQQVVRGDSAAYFCASSSQGAQGTEAFFGQGTRLTVV.

This clonotype has ten or more counts. This sequence joins TRBV29-1 and TRBJ2-5; 10 bases fit TRBD2. Trimming cost V 8 bases and J 5 bases; bases outside gene matches: 5. The length of the CDR3 is 12 residues. Looked up from germline, CDR1 is SQVTM and CDR2 is ANQGSEA. The CDR3 DNA follows: TGCAGCTCAGCGGGAGGGGGGGAGACCCAGTACTTC. It is translated as CSSAGGGETQYF.

This clonotype showed up many times. This chain uses TRBV4-1 with TRBJ2-7; 11 bases are a match to TRBD1. Germline V gene lookup returns CDR1 MGHRA and CDR2 YSYEKL. The CDR3 runs to 15 residues. The J segment lost 2 bases and the V segment lost 4 bases, leaving 4 bases of the junction unmatched. The CDR3 DNA follows: TGCGCCAGCAGCCCTGGGACAGGGGGAACCTACGAGCAGTACTTC. This encodes CASSPGTGGTYEQYF.

This clonotype has a count of ten or more. The gene calls are TRBV29-1 and TRBJ2-7; 7 nucleotides agree with TRBD1. Germline-derived CDR1 and CDR2 are SQVTM and ANQGSEA. The V segment lost 7 bases and the J segment 3 bases; nucleotides outside the gene matches: 6. The CDR3 has 12 residues. The CDR3 sequence is CSAMTGNYEQYF. CDR3 nucleotide sequence: TGCAGCGCGATGACAGGGAACTACGAGCAGTACTTC.

This clonotype was seen a handful of times. This chain links TRBV27 with TRBJ2-3; D is unclear. CDR1 MNHEY and CDR2 SMNVEV come from the germline V gene (reference sequence). V shed 1 base and J shed 0 bases, with 5 bases lying between them. The CDR3 totals 14 residues. CDR3 bases: TGTGCCAGCAGTTTATACAGAAGCACAGATACGCAGTATTTT. Amino acid sequence: CASSLYRSTDTQYF.

The table lists this clonotype with many counts. The V gene is TRBV28, the J gene TRBJ1-5, with TRBD1 matching over 8 bases. The germline V gene encodes CDR1 MDHEN and CDR2 SYDVKM. This CDR3 has 14 residues. Losses at the gene ends were 10 bases for V and 0 bases for J; bases not matched to a gene: 5. The CDR3 nucleotides are TGTGCCATCACGGGACAGGATAGCAATCAGCCCCAGCATTTT. Translation: CAITGQDSNQPQHF.

This clonotype has a single count. V and J are TRBV4-2 and TRBJ2-2; TRBD2 matches at 13 bases. The ends lost 0 bases at V and 10 bases at J; junction bases unmatched: 5. The CDR3 consists of 16 residues. The germline V gene has CDR1 LGHNA and CDR2 YNFKEQ. The CDR3 nucleotides are TGTGCCAGCAGCCAAGAGAGGGGACTAGCGGGGCTGGAGCTGTTTTTT. This translates into CASSQERGLAGLELFF.

This clonotype was observed at least ten times. The rearrangement links TRBV24-1 to TRBJ2-3; D perhaps matches TRBD2 (6 bases). Germline assignment: CDR1 KGHDR and CDR2 SFDVKD. This CDR3 has 14 amino acids. The V and J ends lost 9 bases and 3 bases respectively, with 15 bases between them. CDR3 DNA: TGTGCCACCGGACCGCTGGAGGGGACAGATACGCAGTATTTT. Translation gives CATGPLEGTDTQYF.

This clonotype has a handful of counts. The chain recombines TRBV7-2 with TRBJ2-3, with D possibly being TRBD1 or TRBD2 (5 bases each). The CDR3 contains 15 residues. Looked up from germline, CDR1 is SGHTA and CDR2 is FQGNSA. Trimming cost V 5 bases and J 6 bases, with 18 bases left between them. The DNA for the CDR3 is TGTGCCAGCAGCGAGAGGGGCGGCTCCGTGGATACGCAGTATTTT. Translated: CASSERGGSVDTQYF.

This clonotype was seen at least ten times. The chain uses TRBV28 and TRBJ2-7; no firm D call. V dropped 3 bases and J dropped 6 bases, with 15 bases sitting between them. The CDR3 covers 14 residues. Germline V gives CDR1 MDHEN, CDR2 SYDVKM. For the CDR3, the DNA is TGTGCCAGCAGTTTTCCCGCAGGCCGCCGCGAGCAGTACTTC. Protein sequence: CASSFPAGRREQYF.

This clonotype is labeled medium-sized (0.01 to 0.1%). The chain has TRBV29-1 and TRBJ2-1; no reliable D call. Trimming shortened V by 7 bases and J by 4 bases, and 14 bases separated the two germline ends. The CDR3 is 13 amino acids. In germline, CDR1 is SQVTM, CDR2 ANQGSEA. CDR3 protein: CSAYKEAYNEQFF. The CDR3 region has the DNA TGCAGCGCCTATAAGGAAGCTTACAATGAGCAGTTCTTC.

This clonotype occurred many times. The chain employs TRBV9 and TRBJ2-7, with TRBD2 matching over 11 bases. From germline, CDR1 is SGDLS and CDR2 YYNGEE. The CDR3 extends over 15 amino acids. V shed 4 bases and J 5 bases; nucleotides not matched to a gene: 8. The CDR3 DNA reads as TGTGCCAGCAGCAGAACGGGACTAGCGGATGACGAGCAGTACTTC. It translates to CASSRTGLADDEQYF.

This clonotype has a handful of counts. This sequence joins TRBV4-2 and TRBJ2-5; D is ambiguous. The CDR3 runs to 13 residues. The germline V and J ends were trimmed by 0 bases and 2 bases, with 4 bases remaining between them. CDR1 is LGHNA, CDR2 YNFKEQ, per germline. Here the CDR3 reads CASSQEMQETQYF. DNA for the CDR3: TGTGCCAGCAGCCAAGAAATGCAAGAGACCCAGTACTTC.

In this sample, this clonotype turned up a few times. This chain connects TRBV5-1 to TRBJ1-2, with TRBD1 as a possible D gene (5 bases). Trimming took off 5 bases at V and 3 bases at J, with 8 bases between the two ends. There are 12 residues in the CDR3. The germline V gene encodes CDR1 SGHRS and CDR2 YFSETQ. In DNA, the CDR3 is TGCGCCAGCAGTGCACAGGACTATGGCTACACCTTC. Its translation is CASSAQDYGYTF.

This clonotype has a count of ten or more. This chain connects TRBV7-2 to TRBJ2-1; tentatively, D is TRBD1 (5 bases). Per the germline V gene, CDR1 is SGHTA and CDR2 is FQGNSA. The CDR3 totals 14 residues. V dropped 7 bases and J dropped 7 bases, with 17 bases sitting between them. CDR3 protein: CASTKLGRANEQFF. In DNA, the CDR3 is TGTGCCAGCACCAAGTTAGGCAGGGCAAATGAGCAGTTCTTC.

As for this clonotype: At one of its ends the junction is not consistent with the germline gene, which may arise from a read error. The chain links TRBV11-1 to TRBJ2-7; no reliable D call. CDR1 and CDR2 from the germline V gene are SGHAT and FQDESV (reference sequence). The CDR3 has 13 amino acids. CDR3 in DNA: TGTGCCAGCAGCTTAGCTCTTTCCTACGAGCAGTGCTTC. The encoded protein is CASSLALSYEQCF.

The CDR3 DNA is TGTGCCAGCAGCTTAGCCAGGGCCAGCTCCTACAATGAGCAGTTCTTC. It translates to CASSLARASSYNEQFF. V is TRBV7-2 and J is TRBJ2-1; D is perhaps TRBD1 (5 bases). This CDR3 is 16 amino acids long. Trimming took 0 bases from V and 0 from J, leaving 9 bases between them. Germline V lookup: CDR1 SGHTA, CDR2 FQGNSA.

This chain joins TRBV11-3 and TRBJ1-1, with no clear D. V was clipped by 0 bases and J by 1 base, with 15 bases between them. This CDR3 contains 17 residues. Germline V gives CDR1 SGHNT, CDR2 YENEEA. CDR3 residues: CASSLDLRFRENTEAFF. DNA for the CDR3: TGTGCCAGCAGCTTAGATCTAAGATTCCGGGAGAACACTGAAGCTTTCTTT.

The table lists this clonotype with many counts. The V and J genes are TRBV7-8 and TRBJ1-4; 8 nucleotides match TRBD1. J gave up 9 bases and V 2 bases, and 5 bases lay outside the gene matches. The germline gives CDR1 SGHVS, CDR2 FQNEAQ. The CDR3 is 14 residues long. Here the CDR3 reads CASSLIGQGKKLFF. The CDR3 DNA is TGTGCCAGCAGCTTAATTGGACAGGGAAAAAAACTGTTTTTT.

In its sample, this clonotype was seen many times. The chain's CDR3 is CSVGQGLGSDTQYF. The CDR3 coding sequence is TGCAGCGTTGGACAGGGGCTAGGGTCAGATACGCAGTATTTT. The rearrangement links TRBV29-1 to TRBJ2-3; 8 nucleotides align to TRBD1. This CDR3 contains 14 residues. CDR1 and CDR2 (germline): SQVTM, ANQGSEA. V lost 4 bases, J lost 4 bases, and 7 bases stayed unmatched.

This clonotype was counted ten times or more. The gene calls are TRBV5-1 and TRBJ1-4; D is possibly TRBD1 (5 bases). The V and J ends lost 4 bases and 10 bases respectively, with 23 bases between them. Per germline, CDR1 SGHRS and CDR2 YFSETQ. CDR3 length: 16 amino acids. Written as DNA, the CDR3 is TGCGCCAGCAGCGAAGGGATGGACACGGTGGACCGAAAACTGTTTTTT. Residues: CASSEGMDTVDRKLFF.

The V and J genes are TRBV5-1 and TRBJ1-2; TRBD1 might be the D (5 bases). The CDR3 sequence is 13 residues long. CDR1 SGHRS and CDR2 YFSETQ come from the germline V gene. The V end lost 4 bases, the J end lost 6 bases, and 13 bases lay between the germline ends. The CDR3 region has the DNA TGCGCCAGCAGCACCCCAGCGGGGGATGGCTACACCTTC. Its protein product is CASSTPAGDGYTF.

This clonotype was seen repeatedly, ten times or more. The V call is TRBV11-2, the J call TRBJ2-3; 8 positions agree with TRBD2. The CDR3 is made up of 15 amino acids. Germline trimming cut 5 bases from V and 0 bases from J; bases unmatched to any gene: 4. Germline V gene lookup returns CDR1 SGHAT and CDR2 FQNNGV. The CDR3 region is CASSASGSSTDTQYF. The CDR3 nucleotides read TGTGCCAGCAGCGCCAGCGGGAGTAGCACAGATACGCAGTATTTT.

The chain joins TRBV19 to TRBJ2-1, with TRBD2 identical over 9 bases. After removal of 4 bases from V and 0 bases from J, the junction contained 1 base not matched to a gene. This CDR3 is built from 15 residues. CDR1 is LNHDA and CDR2 is SQIVND in the germline V gene (reference sequence). In nucleotides, the CDR3 is TGTGCCAGTAGTAGTAGCGGGAGCTCCTACAATGAGCAGTTCTTC. Its protein is CASSSSGSSYNEQFF.

This clonotype was seen more than once but under ten times. The chain employs TRBV6-5 and TRBJ1-2, with 12 positions matching TRBD1. The germline V gene has CDR1 MNHEY and CDR2 SVGAGI. After removal of 6 bases from V and 0 bases from J, the junction contained 14 bases not matched to a gene. The CDR3 has 19 amino acids. The DNA of the CDR3 is TGTGCCAGCAGCCGCCCTCCGGGACAGGGGGCCAGAGCTAACTATGGCTACACCTTC. Amino acids: CASSRPPGQGARANYGYTF.

The sample holds many counts of this clonotype. The rearrangement joins TRBV12-3 or TRBV12-4 to TRBJ2-3; the D gene is possibly TRBD1 (6 bases). Trimming shortened V by 6 bases and J by 3 bases, and 16 bases separated the two germline ends. The CDR3 runs 15 residues. The CDR3 spells CASRRSQGETDTQYF. Written as DNA, the CDR3 is TGTGCCAGCAGACGTTCACAGGGAGAGACAGATACGCAGTATTTT.

This clonotype was seen repeatedly, ten times or more. The rearrangement uses TRBV12-3 or TRBV12-4 and TRBJ2-7, with a weak D call TRBD2 (6 bases). The CDR3 has 15 residues. V shed 6 bases and J shed 0 bases, with 15 bases lying between them. CDR3 bases: TGTGCCAGCAGCCCATTAGGCGGGATCTCCTACGAGCAGTACTTC. Translated: CASSPLGGISYEQYF.

This clonotype occurred many times. This chain uses TRBV28 with TRBJ2-7; 10 nucleotides line up with TRBD1. The trim removed 6 bases at V and 5 bases at J, leaving 13 bases unmatched. This CDR3 spans 16 amino acids. The V gene's germline CDR1 is MDHEN and CDR2 SYDVKM. Here the CDR3 DNA reads TGTGCCAGCAGCCGAAGGGGGATCGGGACAGGGGACGAGCAGTACTTC. It is translated as CASSRRGIGTGDEQYF.

This clonotype was recorded many times. The chain carries TRBV7-9 and TRBJ2-5; D is perhaps TRBD1 (5 bases). CDR3 size: 13 residues. Germline CDR1 is SEHNR and CDR2 is FQNEAQ (reference sequence). Trimming removed 2 bases at V and 5 bases at J, with 9 bases between. The CDR3 DNA reads as TGTGCCAGCAGCTTACAGGGCCGGGAGACCCAGTACTTC. It specifies CASSLQGRETQYF.

The rearrangement links TRBV20-1 to TRBJ2-3; D uncertain. The CDR3 is 15 amino acids. The germline V gene encodes CDR1 DFQATT and CDR2 SNEGSKA (reference sequence). V was pared by 5 bases and J by 2 bases, with 17 bases between. This chain's CDR3 is CSAVSYGPYTDTQYF. The CDR3 DNA is TGCAGTGCTGTCTCTTACGGGCCTTACACAGATACGCAGTATTTT.

This clonotype occurred many times. The CDR3 nucleotides read TGTGCCAGCAGCAAAGGAGTCTTTGGGGGGAATGAGCAGTTCTTC. This sequence encodes CASSKGVFGGNEQFF. This sequence joins TRBV21-1 and TRBJ2-1; the DNA was not used to check the table's D call, TRBD1. TRBV21-1 is a pseudogene. The CDR3 is made up of 15 amino acids.